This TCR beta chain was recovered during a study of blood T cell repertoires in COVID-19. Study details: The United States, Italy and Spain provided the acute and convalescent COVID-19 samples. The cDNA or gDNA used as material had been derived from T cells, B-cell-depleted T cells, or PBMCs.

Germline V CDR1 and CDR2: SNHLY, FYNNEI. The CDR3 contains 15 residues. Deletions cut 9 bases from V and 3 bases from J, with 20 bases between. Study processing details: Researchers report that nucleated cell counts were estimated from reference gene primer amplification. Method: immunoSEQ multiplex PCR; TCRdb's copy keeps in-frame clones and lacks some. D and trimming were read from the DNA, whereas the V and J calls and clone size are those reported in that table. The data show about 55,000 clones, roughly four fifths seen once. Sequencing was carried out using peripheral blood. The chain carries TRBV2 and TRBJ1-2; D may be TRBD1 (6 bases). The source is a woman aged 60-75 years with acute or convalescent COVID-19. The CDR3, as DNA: TGTGCCAGGCTTTTAGGGATGGGGGCGCACTATGGCTACACCTTC. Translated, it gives CARLLGMGAHYGYTF. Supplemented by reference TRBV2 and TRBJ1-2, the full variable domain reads EPEVTQTPSHQVTQMGQEVILRCVPISNHLYFYWYRQILGQKVEFLVSFYNNEISEKSEIFDDQFSVERPDGSNFTLKIRSTKLEDSAMYFCARLLGMGAHYGYTFGSGTRLTVV.